The subject of this entry is one T cell receptor (beta chain). No antigen is known for it. Nothing much larger sits one base from this clone, and base qualities are not available. The data are from a study of shared clonotypes between healthy human individuals (TCRdb year 2020). Context from the whole study: A few men and two women, aged 18 to 49 years, made up the cohort. For each donor, CD4 naive and CD4 memory were each given three plates, CD8 naive was given two plates, and CD8 memory was given one plate. The study deeply sequenced blood TCR repertoires of five healthy adults to estimate repertoire size and the extent of clonotype sharing between individuals. To increase sequencing depth and limit assay-specific biases, different laboratories used diverse techniques to prepare libraries and sequence TCR repertoires. Each donor's leukapheresis produced roughly between about 0.9 and 9.5 billion PBMCs.

TCR CDR3 regions were amplified from genomic DNA by multiplex PCR using the deep immunoSEQ assay. Genomic DNA extracted from each cell subset was distributed evenly over all wells of several immunoSEQ 96-well plates, and each plate served as one replicate. For sorted subsets, approximately 200 ng of genomic DNA, equivalent to 25,000 to 30,000 T cell genomes, went into each replicate PCR. Purified libraries were measured with a Qubit 3.0 fluorometer, size-checked on a Bioanalyzer 2100, and measured again with the KAPA Library Quantification kit. A separate single-read 150-cycle Illumina NextSeq 550 flow cell was used to sequence each immunoSEQ 96-well plate. Per the source publication's procedure: Because the immunoSEQ output included only junctional sequences and no quality scores, the filtering could not be the same as the filtering used for full-length reads. To assign V/J genes and CDR3, sequences were annotated against IMGT germline references using PyIR, a Python wrapper for IgBLAST v1.9. Reads with weak V/J assignments (E-value above 1e-6), missing CDR3, stop codons, out-of-frame junctions, or ambiguous translated residues were removed. A V3J clonotype was defined by an identical inferred V gene, J gene, and CDR3 amino acid sequence. To compute the percentage overlap between repertoires, the number of shared unique clonotypes was divided by the size of the smaller repertoire. RTK rarefaction, the Chao1 estimator, and Recon v2.1 estimates of unobserved clonotypes were used to assess repertoire richness. For all TCRbeta clonotypes obtained by the gDNA method from four donors, generation probabilities were computed with OLGA. TCRdb stores this immuneACCESS table with in-frame sequences only. Part of the clones is absent; in the studies checked, under half of the shortfall reflects unresolved V genes, and no reason is known for the rest. Clone size and the V and J calls come from that table; the DNA yielded D and trimming. The sample table records about 1,800,000 clones; over 85% of these occur just once. 1% to 1.5% of the sample goes to the ten largest clones.

CD8 naive samples consisted of CD45RO-negative cells that were positively selected for CCR7, yielding a CD45RA+CCR7+ population without TemRA cells. The donors were healthy, HIV-negative adults who had no recently reported acute infections or vaccinations. Only Caucasian adults living in Nashville, Tennessee, USA were represented among the donors. After blood collection by leukapheresis, PBMCs were isolated using Ficoll-Histopaque density gradient centrifugation and then cryopreserved in the vapor phase of liquid nitrogen. Purity and quantity of every magnetically sorted T cell population were checked by analytical flow cytometry. Genomic DNA was isolated from each sorted fraction and quantified by UV absorbance on a Nanodrop 2000c. V and J are truncated by 2 bases and 2 bases respectively, leaving an intervening sequence of 10 bases. From the germline V gene, CDR1 is MNHEY and CDR2 is SVGAGI. Counted from cysteine to phenylalanine, this CDR3 has 15 amino acids. Only CDR3 DNA remains: 45 bases, in frame from the first base.

Study-wide conclusions, independent of this receptor: Only blood was sampled, and tissue TCR repertoires likely differ from those in blood. Incomplete sequencing was indicated by rarefaction of sorted-subset datasets, despite the large sequencing depth. Compared with non-shared clonotypes, clonotypes shared by all four sorted-subset donors had higher generation probabilities. Based on pairwise subsampling, the degree of clonotype sharing among donors was expected to be affected by sequencing depth. Naive subsets generally had larger estimated clonotype richness than memory subsets did. The small number of donors limited the genetic and exposure-history diversity represented. Approximately 5% of naive CD4, 3% to 4% of naive CD8, roughly 2.4% of memory CD4, and about 0.4% of memory CD8 clonotypes were shared across several donors.

What was sequenced was naive CD8+ T cells sorted from blood. The cell subset or site label here, explained by the study, means: CD45RA+CCR7+. The rearranged chain carries TRBV6-5 and TRBJ2-1; too little of a D gene remains to name it. This sequence was found in a man between 18 and 35 years old in good health. The nucleotide sequence is TGTGCCAGCAGTTACGCAGGCGCTGCCTACAATGAGCAGTTCTTC. Translated, it reads CASSYAGAAYNEQFF.